This TCR beta chain was profiled in a study of blood T cell repertoires in COVID-19. The repertoire was sequenced with immunoSEQ multiplex PCR; TCRdb's copy has only in-frame clones and lacks some. The sample includes a few hundred thousand clones, around 87% of them seen just once. V lost 0 bases and J lost 5, with 11 bases in between. Germline V gives CDR1 MNHEY, CDR2 SVGAGI. The CDR3 totals 15 residues. Specimen: PBMCs or T cells enriched from blood (not recorded which). The receptor's source is a man aged 40-50 years in a cohort exposed to, infected with or recovered from COVID-19 (not recorded which). V usage is TRBV6-5 and J usage is TRBJ2-1; D may be TRBD2 (5 bases). The CDR3 protein is CASSYSGSTHNEQFF. The DNA of the CDR3 is TGTGCCAGCAGTTACTCGGGGAGTACCCACAATGAGCAGTTCTTC.